This entry lists 27 T cell receptor beta chains sequenced from one sample in a study of T cells in narcolepsy. Method: immunoSEQ multiplex PCR; TCRdb's copy keeps in-frame clones and lacks some. The sample consists of approximately 3,000 clones, around 62% of them appearing once. Sequencing used CD45RA- memory CD8+ T cells from PBMCs. The receptors derive from a human donor with narcolepsy.

As concerns this clone: Germline is not matched at one junction end, which may reflect a read error. This specimen includes other DNA sequences encoding the same CDR3. The V call is TRBV7-2, the J call TRBJ1-1, with D possibly TRBD1 on 6 matching bases. The germline gives CDR1 SGHTA, CDR2 FQGNSA. The CDR3 spans 15 residues. CDR3 region: CASSSQGPSDTEAFF. Written as DNA, the CDR3 is TGCGCCAGCAGCTCACAGGGCCCCTCGGACACTGAAGCTTTCTTT.

Notes on this clone: This may stem from a read error, because a much larger clone lies one nucleotide away. This chain links TRBV9 with TRBJ2-7; D unresolved. Trimming shortened V by 0 bases and J by 7 bases, and 11 bases separated the two germline ends. The germline CDR1 and CDR2 sequences are SGDLS and YYNGEE. The CDR3 extends over 13 amino acids. The CDR3 coding sequence is TGTGCCAGCAGCGTAGACCGCAACAATGAGCAGTACTTC. It encodes CASSVDRNNEQYF.

The chain recombines TRBV2 with TRBJ2-7; TRBD1 matches at 11 bases. The ends lost 7 bases at V and 4 bases at J; junction bases unmatched: 3. This CDR3 region has 13 residues. CDR1 and CDR2 (germline): SNHLY, FYNNEI. The CDR3 DNA reads TGTGCCAGCACGGACAGGGGGCAATACGAGCAGTACTTC. This translates into CASTDRGQYEQYF.

This clone was detected a few times. The chain links TRBV18 to TRBJ2-3; 12 nucleotides line up with TRBD2. Per germline, CDR1 KGHSH and CDR2 LQKENI. The trim removed 5 bases at V and 6 bases at J, leaving 3 bases unmatched. The length of the CDR3 is 14 residues. CDR3 residues: CASSRLAGADTQYF. Here the CDR3 DNA reads TGTGCCAGCTCAAGACTAGCGGGGGCGGATACGCAGTATTTT.

This clone showed up just once. The chain combines TRBV27 with TRBJ2-1, with 10 positions matching TRBD2. Germline V gene sequence: CDR1 MNHEY, CDR2 SMNVEV (reference sequence). The CDR3 consists of 19 residues. V gave up 7 bases and J gave up 0 bases; unmatched junction bases: 15. The CDR3 loop reads CASTQRIAGGHSSYNEQFF. CDR3 coding DNA: TGTGCCAGCACCCAAAGGATAGCGGGGGGTCATAGCTCCTACAATGAGCAGTTCTTC.

The chain couples TRBV11-2 to TRBJ2-7, with 9 bases fitting TRBD1. The germline V gene has CDR1 SGHAT and CDR2 FQNNGV. CDR3 length: 14 residues. V lost 3 bases, J lost 3 bases, and 3 bases stayed unmatched. DNA of the CDR3: TGTGCCAGCAGCTTGGGACAGGGATTCTACGAGCAGTACTTC. It is translated as CASSLGQGFYEQYF.

This clone was detected only a few times. This chain joins TRBV19 and TRBJ1-2; D perhaps matches TRBD1 (5 bases). V lost 1 base and J lost 2, with 8 bases in between. Germline loops: CDR1 LNHDA, CDR2 SQIVND (reference sequence). The CDR3 loop spans 14 amino acids. For the CDR3, the DNA is TGTGCCAGTAGTATAGGGGACGGCAACTATGGCTACACCTTC. This translates into CASSIGDGNYGYTF.

The rearrangement joins TRBV6-5 to TRBJ2-7; possible D gene TRBD1, 5 bases. Germline V gene lookup returns CDR1 MNHEY and CDR2 SVGAGI. The CDR3 runs to 12 residues. The germline V and J ends were trimmed by 5 bases and 3 bases, with 8 bases remaining between them. As DNA, the CDR3 is TGTGCCAGCAGTCCGGACAACTACGAGCAGTACTTC. It specifies CASSPDNYEQYF.

The rearrangement uses TRBV12-5 and TRBJ2-1; 8 nucleotides agree with TRBD2. Germline V lookup: CDR1 LGHNT, CDR2 FRNRAP. V dropped 0 bases and J dropped 3; count of bases not matched to a gene: 7. CDR3 length: 17 amino acids. The CDR3 reads CASGLVARSGVYNEQFF. The CDR3 DNA reads TGTGCTAGTGGTTTGGTAGCCCGTAGCGGGGTCTACAATGAGCAGTTCTTC. The entire variable domain, with the rest obtained from reference TRBV12-5 and TRBJ2-1, is as follows: DARVTQTPRHKVTEMGQEVTMRCQPILGHNTVFWYRQTMMQGLELLAYFRNRAPLDDSGMPKDRFSAEMPDATLATLKIQPSEPRDSAVYFCASGLVARSGVYNEQFFGPGTRLTVL.

This rearrangement joins TRBV15 to TRBJ2-7, with a tentative D call TRBD1 (6 bases). Trimming took off 3 bases at V and 0 bases at J, with 15 bases between the two ends. Germline V CDR1 and CDR2: LNHNV, YYDKDF (reference sequence). This CDR3 spans 16 amino acids. The CDR3 protein is CATSSPGHSSSYEQYF. CDR3 DNA: TGTGCCACCAGCAGTCCGGGACACTCGAGCTCCTACGAGCAGTACTTC.

This clone has only a few counts. The V gene is TRBV11-2, the J gene TRBJ2-1; either TRBD1 or TRBD2 may supply D (5 bases each). Trimming removed 5 bases from V and 7 bases from J, with 15 bases in between. The CDR3 spans 14 residues. Germline-derived CDR1 and CDR2 are SGHAT and FQNNGV. The CDR3 here is CASSGGRMINEQFF. The DNA of the CDR3 is TGTGCCAGCAGCGGGGGTAGGATGATTAATGAGCAGTTCTTC.

The chain has TRBV27 and TRBJ1-5; the match to TRBD1 covers 8 bases. CDR1 and CDR2 from the germline V gene are MNHEY and SMNVEV (reference sequence). The CDR3 is made up of 15 amino acids. The junction had 7 bases not matched to a gene; V was cut back by 5 bases and J by 4 bases. CDR3 region: CASSIDRGGNQPQHF. The CDR3 DNA sequence: TGTGCCAGCAGTATTGACAGGGGAGGAAATCAGCCCCAGCATTTT.

The J gene is TRBJ1-1, the V gene TRBV9; D gene ambiguous. The ends were cut back, 0 bases at V and 0 bases at J, with 9 bases in the middle. The CDR3 is made up of 15 amino acids. Germline V CDR1 and CDR2: SGDLS, YYNGEE. The CDR3 region has the DNA TGTGCCAGCAGCGTAGGCCAGATCGTGAACACTGAAGCTTTCTTT. It is translated as CASSVGQIVNTEAFF.

The V gene is TRBV5-6, the J gene TRBJ1-2; 7 bases are shared with TRBD1. The CDR3 covers 14 residues. Per germline, CDR1 SGHDT and CDR2 YYEEEE. The J segment lost 4 bases and the V segment lost 5 bases, leaving 8 bases of the junction unmatched. The CDR3 DNA sequence: TGTGCCAGCAGTGATACAGGGGCCCTCTATGGCTACACCTTC. This gives the protein CASSDTGALYGYTF.

This sequence joins TRBV5-6 and TRBJ1-5, with 7 bases matching TRBD1. The CDR3 extends over 14 amino acids. With 2 bases clipped from V and 5 bases from J, the junction kept 4 bases outside the gene matches. CDR1 is SGHDT, CDR2 YYEEEE, per germline. The CDR3 nucleotides read TGTGCCAGCAGCTTTTACAGGGGATATCAGCCCCAGCATTTT. Its translation is CASSFYRGYQPQHF. Supplemented by reference TRBV5-6 and TRBJ1-5, the full variable domain reads DAGVTQSPTHLIKTRGQQVTLRCSPKSGHDTVSWYQQALGQGPQFIFQYYEEEERQRGNFPDRFSGHQFPNYSSELNVNALLLGDSALYLCASSFYRGYQPQHFGDGTRLSIL.

The table lists this clone with a few counts. In DNA, the CDR3 is TGTGCCAGCAGCTCCAGAGCAAATAGCAATCAGCCCCAGCATTTT. Its protein product is CASSSRANSNQPQHF. The rearrangement joins TRBV4-2 to TRBJ1-5; D not certain. This CDR3 spans 15 amino acids. Germline CDR1 and CDR2: LGHNA and YNFKEQ. V was clipped by 5 bases and J by 0 bases, with 11 bases between them.

The DNA of the CDR3 is TGTGCTAGTGGTTCTCGGACAGCAAATTCACCCCTCCACTTT. Amino acid sequence: CASGSRTANSPLHF. The rearrangement uses TRBV12-5 and TRBJ1-6; D possibly corresponds to TRBD1 (6 bases). The CDR3 loop spans 14 amino acids. Germline lookup yields CDR1 LGHNT and CDR2 FRNRAP. V dropped 4 bases and J dropped 7 bases, with 11 bases sitting between them. Combining the CDR3 with reference TRBV12-5 and TRBJ1-6 gives the whole variable domain DARVTQTPRHKVTEMGQEVTMRCQPILGHNTVFWYRQTMMQGLELLAYFRNRAPLDDSGMPKDRFSAEMPDATLATLKIQPSEPRDSAVYFCASGSRTANSPLHFGNGTRLTVT.

The chain is built from TRBV19 and TRBJ2-7; a weak D match, TRBD1 (5 bases). The CDR3 covers 17 residues. Germline V gives CDR1 LNHDA, CDR2 SQIVND (reference sequence). Trimming pared 4 bases from V and 0 bases from J, leaving 19 bases between. The CDR3 DNA sequence: TGTGCCAGTAGTAAGGGGCCGACACAGTCGAGCTCCTACGAGCAGTACTTC. Translation gives CASSKGPTQSSSYEQYF.

This clone was seen a few times. The chain has TRBV7-7 and TRBJ1-1, with 8 bases lining up with TRBD1. The CDR3 sequence is 14 residues long. Germline V gives CDR1 SSHAT, CDR2 FNYEAQ (reference sequence). V lost 1 base to trimming and J lost 5 bases; unmatched junction nucleotides: 3. For the CDR3, the DNA is TGTGCCAGCAGCTTAGGGACAGGGAAGACTGAAGCTTTCTTT. It is translated as CASSLGTGKTEAFF.

The V gene is TRBV6-1, the J gene TRBJ1-1, with 9 bases identical to TRBD1. V shed 5 bases, J shed 4 bases, and the junction held 5 bases outside the gene matches. Germline CDR1 and CDR2: MNHNS and SASEGT. The length of the CDR3 is 14 residues. The CDR3: CASSIQGAGTEAFF. CDR3 DNA: TGTGCCAGCAGTATACAGGGGGCAGGCACTGAAGCTTTCTTT.

The rearrangement links TRBV28 to TRBJ1-5, with 7 bases lining up with TRBD1. Unmatched junction bases numbered 13, after V lost 8 bases and J lost 3 bases. The CDR3 length is 16 residues. Germline assignment: CDR1 MDHEN and CDR2 SYDVKM. The DNA of the CDR3 is TGTGCCAGCCACGTCGAAAGGGGGCGGTACAATCAGCCCCAGCATTTT. It translates to CASHVERGRYNQPQHF.

V and J are TRBV4-1 and TRBJ2-7, with D perhaps matching TRBD1 (5 bases). This CDR3 is 14 amino acids long. The germline gives CDR1 MGHRA, CDR2 YSYEKL. Trimming left V 1 base short and J 6 bases short, with 13 bases between. The CDR3 is CASSQVAGYAEQYF. CDR3 sequence (DNA): TGCGCCAGCAGCCAAGTCGCAGGGTACGCCGAGCAGTACTTC.

V and J are TRBV5-5 and TRBJ2-3; 7 nucleotides match TRBD2. CDR3 length: 16 amino acids. Losses at the gene ends were 0 bases for V and 2 bases for J; bases not matched to a gene: 6. Germline CDR1 reads SGHKS; CDR2 reads YYEKEE (reference sequence). In DNA form, the CDR3 reads TGTGCCAGCAGCTTGGGGCCTAGCGGACTCACAGATACGCAGTATTTT. Amino acid sequence: CASSLGPSGLTDTQYF.

V is TRBV7-2 and J is TRBJ1-2, with TRBD1 as a possible D gene (5 bases). Trimming stripped 5 bases from V and 1 base from J, with 14 bases between. The CDR3 sequence is 15 residues long. From germline, CDR1 is SGHTA and CDR2 FQGNSA. CDR3 residues: CASSPQGTGNYGYTF. The CDR3 nucleotides read TGTGCCAGCAGCCCTCAGGGTACGGGTAACTATGGCTACACCTTC.

In its sample, this clone was seen a few times. The J gene is TRBJ2-1, the V gene TRBV4-3; the match to TRBD2 covers 10 bases. V lost 4 bases to trimming and J lost 5 bases; unmatched junction nucleotides: 5. The CDR3 is 15 amino acids. Germline loops: CDR1 LGHNA, CDR2 YSLEER. CDR3 loop: CASSPLAGEHNEQFF. The CDR3, as DNA: TGCGCCAGCAGCCCGCTAGCGGGGGAACACAATGAGCAGTTCTTC.

This clone was picked up a small number of times. V is TRBV2 and J is TRBJ2-2, with D possibly matching TRBD2 (7 bases). V was clipped by 7 bases and J by 2 bases, with 20 bases between them. The CDR3 consists of 17 residues. From germline, CDR1 is SNHLY and CDR2 FYNNEI. CDR3 amino acids: CASTPRAGGQNTGELFF. The CDR3 nucleotides are TGTGCCAGCACCCCCCGGGCCGGGGGGCAAAACACCGGGGAGCTGTTTTTT.

The rearrangement uses TRBV6-1 and TRBJ1-1, with no clear D. The CDR3 spans 16 residues. V lost 2 bases, J lost 2 bases, and 15 bases lay in between. The germline gives CDR1 MNHNS, CDR2 SASEGT. The chain's CDR3 is CASSEWTHSINTEAFF. CDR3 DNA: TGTGCCAGCAGTGAATGGACCCACAGCATCAACACTGAAGCTTTCTTT.